The 3 T cell receptor beta chains below all came from one sample that was sequenced in a study of T cell repertoires in cytomegalovirus infection. TCRdb re-called the reads through MiXCR, storing one row per CDR3 protein. The sample has approximately 550,000 distinct CDR3 sequences, 16% seen once. Sequencing input: CD8+ T cells from PBMCs. These receptors were obtained from a human donor in good health (CMV status not recorded). Some clones in this sample may be carry-over from other donors' samples.

This clonotype has more than one count but fewer than ten. The chain couples TRBV27 to TRBJ2-1; 7 bases match TRBD1. V lost 5 bases to trimming and J lost 6 bases; unmatched junction nucleotides: 10. Germline CDR1 and CDR2: MNHEY and SMNVEV (reference sequence). This CDR3 has 15 residues. As DNA, the CDR3 is TGTGCCAGCAGTCCGACAGGGAAACCCCTCAATGAGCAGTTCTTC. Translated: CASSPTGKPLNEQFF.

At least ten counts were recorded for this clonotype. The chain is built from TRBV12-3 or TRBV12-4 and TRBJ1-5; 8 nucleotides line up with TRBD1. There are 15 residues in the CDR3. The junction had 11 bases not matched to a gene; V was cut back by 7 bases and J by 6 bases. CDR3 protein: CASTLGWQGAQPQHF. CDR3 DNA: TGTGCCAGCACCCTAGGCTGGCAGGGGGCTCAGCCCCAGCATTTT.

This clonotype has just one count. This clone may be a read error of a much larger clone one base away. This rearrangement joins TRBV4-1 to TRBJ2-7; 7 positions match TRBD2. There are 16 residues in the CDR3. CDR1 and CDR2 from the germline V gene are MGHRA and YSYEKL. J was trimmed by 9 bases and V by 5 bases; bases with no gene match: 19. The CDR3 region has the DNA TGCGCCAGCAGCGGGCTTAGCGGGCAGGGAGGAACCGCGCAGTACTTC. Protein sequence: CASSGLSGQGGTAQYF.